The present entry profiles one TCR beta chain with its context. The target antigen is unknown. The data stem from a study of vaccination and CD4 T cells after COVID-19. The Oncomine TCR Beta short-read assay generated sequence data from the DNA of cultured CD4+ T cells. TCRdb recomputed calls from the PCR reads with MiXCR, one row per CDR3 protein. The sample has 4,000 to 5,000 distinct CDR3 sequences, roughly two fifths seen once. The sample's treatment: 10-day PBMC culture with coronavirus spike peptide pools or control peptides (ViraFEST assay). Positive PCR tests were logged from March through December 2020, ahead of US Alpha, Beta and Delta variants. Days 3 and 7 were when half the medium was replaced with fresh IL-2 medium. The CDR3 spans 17 residues. Germline CDR1 reads DFQATT; CDR2 reads SNEGSKA (reference sequence). Unmatched junction bases numbered 11, after V lost 3 bases and J lost 1 base.

This TCR derives from a human donor who had recovered from COVID-19. Sequenced here: CD4+ T cells from blood, cultured in vitro, sampled after SARS-CoV-2 vaccination. J is TRBJ2-5 and V is TRBV20-1; TRBD2 agrees at 10 bases. CDR3 DNA: TGCAGTGCTAGTAATTGGCTAGCGGGAGAAAGCCAAGAGACCCAGTACTTC. Translation: CSASNWLAGESQETQYF.